These 29 T cell receptor beta chains were all obtained from the same sample, sequenced in a study of blood T cell repertoires in COVID-19. Sequencing used immunoSEQ multiplex PCR; TCRdb keeps in-frame clones, though not all of them. This sample carries under 200,000 clones, approximately 80% of them seen once, and the ten largest clones take 8% to 9.5%. Sequencing input: peripheral blood. These receptors were obtained from an elderly woman with active or convalescent COVID-19.

The chain combines TRBV18 with TRBJ2-7, with 8 bases fitting TRBD1. The length of the CDR3 is 14 residues. Germline-derived CDR1 and CDR2 are KGHSH and LQKENI. Trimming cost V 6 bases and J 2 bases; bases outside gene matches: 6. Here the CDR3 DNA reads TGTGCCAGCTCTACTCAGGACAGGGCCTACGAGCAGTACTTC. Translating gives CASSTQDRAYEQYF.

V and J are TRBV20-1 and TRBJ1-1; unclear D gene. Trimming removed 4 bases from V and 9 bases from J, with 12 bases in between. The CDR3 spans 11 residues. Germline V gene data show CDR1 as DFQATT and CDR2 as SNEGSKA (reference sequence). CDR3 sequence: CSATGNEKAFF. The CDR3 DNA reads as TGCAGTGCTACCGGTAATGAGAAAGCTTTCTTT.

This chain connects TRBV25-1 to TRBJ1-3; a possible D gene is TRBD1 (5 bases). Trimming took off 6 bases at V and 7 bases at J, with 13 bases between the two ends. The CDR3 has 13 residues. Germline V CDR1 and CDR2: MGHDK, SYGVNS. CDR3 amino acids: CASSYGGGNTIYF. CDR3 DNA: TGTGCCAGCAGCTACGGGGGAGGGAACACCATATATTTT. Complete variable domain (other parts from reference TRBV25-1 and TRBJ1-3): EADIYQTPRYLVIGTGKKITLECSQTMGHDKMYWYQQDPGMELHLIHYSYGVNSTEKGDLSSESTVSRIRTEHFPLTLESARPSHTSQYLCASSYGGGNTIYFGEGSWLTVV.

CDR3 sequence (DNA): TGTGCCAGCAGCCGTACAGCAGATAATTCACCCCTCCACTTT. Protein product: CASSRTADNSPLHF. The chain combines TRBV7-9 with TRBJ1-6, with D unclear. The CDR3 runs 14 residues. The V and J ends lost 5 bases and 5 bases respectively, with 10 bases between them. Germline lookup yields CDR1 SEHNR and CDR2 FQNEAQ (reference sequence).

The chain recombines TRBV4-1 with TRBJ1-5; D gene uncertain. This CDR3 comprises 15 residues. Trimming cost V 2 bases and J 6 bases, with 14 bases left between them. CDR1 is MGHRA and CDR2 is YSYEKL in the germline V gene. The CDR3 DNA reads as TGCGCCAGCAGCCAATTTCTTCAGGAAGGTCAGCCCCAGCATTTT. Protein product: CASSQFLQEGQPQHF.

V is TRBV6-6 and J is TRBJ1-1, with a possible D match to TRBD1 (5 bases). Germline V lookup: CDR1 MNHNY, CDR2 SVGAGI (reference sequence). This CDR3 comprises 11 residues. CDR3 sequence: CAGQEGTEAFF. DNA for the CDR3: TGTGCGGGGCAGGAGGGCACTGAAGCTTTCTTT.

The rearrangement links TRBV19 to TRBJ1-2, with D maybe TRBD1 (6 bases). Germline CDR1 LNHDA, CDR2 SQIVND (reference sequence). The CDR3 sequence is 16 residues long. The V and J ends lost 6 bases and 2 bases respectively, with 19 bases between them. DNA of the CDR3: TGTGCCAGTAGGTTGGTGGAGGCAGGGGCCAACTATGGCTACACCTTC. Protein product: CASRLVEAGANYGYTF.

This CDR3 reads CAWSVQAGNTF. The CDR3 region has the DNA TGTGCCTGGAGTGTACAGGCAGGCAACACCTTC. This chain links TRBV30 with TRBJ1-2; a weak D match, TRBD1 (5 bases). The CDR3 is 11 amino acids. Per germline, CDR1 GTSNPN and CDR2 SVGIG (reference sequence). Trimming pared 0 bases from V and 12 bases from J, leaving 11 bases between.

The chain uses TRBV4-3 and TRBJ1-6; no definite D call. CDR3 length equals 15 residues. V gave up 1 base and J gave up 6 bases, with 10 bases separating them. CDR1 is LGHNA and CDR2 is YSLEER in the germline V gene. The chain's CDR3 is CASSQVVGPNSPLHF. The CDR3 nucleotides are TGCGCCAGCAGCCAAGTCGTGGGCCCTAATTCACCCCTCCACTTT.

The genes are TRBV2 and TRBJ1-2; D is unresolved. Trimming cost V 6 bases and J 0 bases, with 8 bases left between them. The germline gives CDR1 SNHLY, CDR2 FYNNEI. The CDR3 contains 13 residues. The CDR3 coding sequence is TGTGCCAGCAGCTCCGGGGCTAACTATGGCTACACCTTC. It translates to CASSSGANYGYTF.

The table lists this clone with a few counts. J is TRBJ2-2 and V is TRBV5-1; D gene unclear. The V and J ends lost 7 bases and 0 bases respectively, with 16 bases between them. This CDR3 has 16 residues. Germline CDR1 and CDR2: SGHRS and YFSETQ. CDR3 in DNA: TGCGCCAGCTTTCCCCAGCCCAGCGCGAACACCGGGGAGCTGTTTTTT. Its protein is CASFPQPSANTGELFF.

The chain combines TRBV2 with TRBJ2-3; a weak D match, TRBD1 (5 bases). The V end was cut by 4 bases, the J end by 1 base, with 6 bases between. The germline V gene encodes CDR1 SNHLY and CDR2 FYNNEI. There are 13 residues in the CDR3. The CDR3 DNA reads TGTGCCAGCAGTGCACAGGGCACAGATACGCAGTATTTT. It translates to CASSAQGTDTQYF.

The V gene is TRBV19, the J gene TRBJ1-6, with TRBD1 matching over 7 bases. Trimming removed 6 bases from V and 5 bases from J; junction bases left unmatched: 7. This CDR3 comprises 15 residues. Per the germline V gene, CDR1 is LNHDA and CDR2 is SQIVND (reference sequence). This CDR3 reads CASSRRGEDNSPLHF. CDR3 bases: TGTGCCAGTAGCCGCAGGGGGGAGGATAATTCACCCCTCCACTTT.

CDR3 DNA: TGTGCCAGCACCATAGGGACATTTGAAAAACTGTTTTTT. This codes for CASTIGTFEKLFF. This rearrangement joins TRBV7-9 to TRBJ1-4; D perhaps matches TRBD1 (6 bases). Germline V CDR1 and CDR2: SEHNR, FQNEAQ (reference sequence). This CDR3 has 13 residues. V lost 7 bases and J 7 bases, leaving 13 bases between the germline ends.

This chain uses TRBV7-9 with TRBJ2-5; TRBD2 aligns across 7 bases. The V gene's germline CDR1 is SEHNR and CDR2 FQNEAQ (reference sequence). Losses at the gene ends were 6 bases for V and 4 bases for J; bases not matched to a gene: 17. The CDR3 runs 17 residues. CDR3: CASSRAGNLVLGETQYF. CDR3 nucleotide sequence: TGTGCCAGCAGTCGAGCGGGGAACCTAGTTTTGGGAGAGACCCAGTACTTC.

J is TRBJ1-3 and V is TRBV13; tentatively, D is TRBD1 (5 bases). V lost 4 bases and J lost 4, with 14 bases in between. The CDR3 has 15 amino acids. Germline CDR1 reads PRHDT; CDR2 reads FYEKMQ (reference sequence). The CDR3 DNA reads TGTGCCAGCAGCTCCGGACAAAGAATCGGAAACACCATATATTTT. It specifies CASSSGQRIGNTIYF.

The chain combines TRBV3-1 (or the pseudogene TRBV3-2) with TRBJ2-3; 11 bases map to TRBD2. There are 16 residues in the CDR3. Germline V gene data show CDR1 as LGHDT and CDR2 as YNNKEL (reference sequence). V lost 1 base and J lost 4; bases outside the gene matches: 4. The CDR3 protein is CASSQVAGGPSDTQYF. CDR3 DNA: TGTGCCAGCAGCCAAGTAGCGGGGGGGCCCTCAGATACGCAGTATTTT.

V gene TRBV28 combines with J gene TRBJ1-4; D is unclear. Germline V gene lookup returns CDR1 MDHEN and CDR2 SYDVKM. The CDR3 loop spans 16 amino acids. The ends were cut back, 5 bases at V and 3 bases at J, with 16 bases in the middle. The CDR3 sequence is CASSGLTGGPNEKLFF. The CDR3 coding sequence is TGTGCCAGCAGTGGTCTTACGGGAGGGCCTAATGAAAAACTGTTTTTT.

The chain has TRBV7-8 and TRBJ1-5; D not certain. CDR3 length: 15 amino acids. Trimming removed 5 bases from V and 7 bases from J, with 18 bases in between. Germline V CDR1 and CDR2: SGHVS, FQNEAQ. The DNA of the CDR3 is TGTGCCAGCAGCCGAGGTCCCGAGGCGGGGCAGCCCCAGCATTTT. This sequence encodes CASSRGPEAGQPQHF.

This rearrangement joins TRBV19 to TRBJ2-2; D might be TRBD1 (6 bases). This CDR3 region has 16 residues. The germline V gene encodes CDR1 LNHDA and CDR2 SQIVND (reference sequence). Trimming removed 7 bases at V and 4 bases at J, with 19 bases between. The CDR3 loop reads CASIPPWGRVTGELFF. CDR3 in DNA: TGTGCCAGTATCCCTCCGTGGGGGCGGGTCACCGGGGAGCTGTTTTTT.

This clone was recorded only once. The junction and the germline gene differ at one end; a read error may be behind it. V and J are TRBV19 and TRBJ2-5; 8 nucleotides match TRBD2. The CDR3 loop spans 16 amino acids. The V gene's germline CDR1 is LNHDA and CDR2 SQIVND (reference sequence). The CDR3 DNA follows: TGTGCCAGTAGCATAGGTCGCGGGGGGCACCAAGAGACCCAGTACTTC. It codes for CASSIGRGGHQETQYF.

This chain uses TRBV4-2 with TRBJ2-1; the match to TRBD2 covers 8 bases. CDR1 LGHNA and CDR2 YNFKEQ come from the germline V gene. The CDR3 sequence is 15 residues long. V shed 4 bases, J shed 6 bases, and the junction held 8 bases outside the gene matches. CDR3 coding DNA: TGTGCCAGCAGCCCCCATAGCGGGGATGGCAATGAGCAGTTCTTC. As protein: CASSPHSGDGNEQFF.

In its sample, this clone was seen a few times. The chain is built from TRBV10-3 and TRBJ2-1; D not certain. The CDR3 runs to 11 residues. Germline-derived CDR1 and CDR2 are ENHRY and SYGVKD. The V end lost 10 bases, the J end lost 5 bases, and 9 bases lay between the germline ends. CDR3 DNA sequence: TGTGCCACACACCTCAACAATGAGCAGTTCTTC. Translating it yields CATHLNNEQFF.

DNA of the CDR3: TGTGCCAGCAGCTTAGATTCGGGGGGGCGAGAGACCCAGTACTTC. It codes for CASSLDSGGRETQYF. The chain combines TRBV7-2 with TRBJ2-5, with 8 bases lining up with TRBD2. The CDR3 loop spans 15 amino acids. The junction had 5 bases not matched to a gene; V was cut back by 1 base and J by 4 bases. Germline loops: CDR1 SGHTA, CDR2 FQGNSA.

This clone appeared many times. The chain combines TRBV18 with TRBJ1-1; D might be TRBD1 (5 bases). Germline loops: CDR1 KGHSH, CDR2 LQKENI. V lost 2 bases to trimming and J lost 5 bases, with 9 bases between them. The CDR3 has 13 amino acids. The CDR3 spells CASSPWGGTEAFF. Here the CDR3 DNA reads TGTGCCAGCTCACCATGGGGGGGTACTGAAGCTTTCTTT.

This clone was recorded once. CDR3 sequence: CASSPPRGVGGEAFF. Here the CDR3 DNA reads TGTGCCAGCAGCCCTCCCCGGGGGGTTGGTGGTGAAGCTTTCTTT. The V and J genes are TRBV11-3 and TRBJ1-1; tentative D call: TRBD1 (5 bases). This CDR3 has 15 amino acids. V lost 5 bases and J 7 bases, leaving 20 bases between the germline ends. Germline loops: CDR1 SGHNT, CDR2 YENEEA. Filled out from reference TRBV11-3 and TRBJ1-1, the complete variable domain reads EAGVVQSPRYKIIEKKQPVAFWCNPISGHNTLYWYLQNLGQGPELLIRYENEEAVDDSQLPKDRFSAERLKGVDSTLKIQPAELGDSAVYLCASSPPRGVGGEAFFGQGTRLTVV.

This rearrangement joins TRBV20-1 to TRBJ1-2; D might be TRBD1 (5 bases). This CDR3 spans 10 amino acids. Germline loops: CDR1 DFQATT, CDR2 SNEGSKA (reference sequence). V was cut by 2 bases and J by 7 bases, with 5 bases left in between. The CDR3 nucleotides are TGCAGTGCTAGACAGGGTGGCTACACCTTC. It specifies CSARQGGYTF.

This chain uses TRBV3-1 (or the pseudogene TRBV3-2) with TRBJ1-4; unclear D gene. Germline CDR1 and CDR2: LGHDT and YNNKEL (reference sequence). Trimming pared 3 bases from V and 2 bases from J, leaving 10 bases between. The CDR3 sequence is 15 residues long. The chain's CDR3 is CASSQAPGTNEKLFF. DNA for the CDR3: TGTGCCAGCAGCCAGGCCCCAGGCACTAATGAAAAACTGTTTTTT.

The chain uses TRBV11-2 and TRBJ2-3; 9 positions agree with TRBD2. J gave up 0 bases and V 0 bases, and 1 base lay outside the gene matches. Germline V gene sequence: CDR1 SGHAT, CDR2 FQNNGV. CDR3 length equals 16 residues. This CDR3 is CASSLDLAGSTDTQYF. The DNA of the CDR3 is TGTGCCAGCAGCTTAGACCTAGCGGGGAGCACAGATACGCAGTATTTT.